This T cell receptor beta chain is drawn from a study of T cells in Graves' hyperthyroidism and ophthalmopathy. Between the trimmed V and J ends, which lost 2 bases and 2 bases, there was a span of 7 bases. From germline, CDR1 is MGHDK and CDR2 SYGVNS. The CDR3 is 13 amino acids. RNA transcripts served as the template for amplifying TCR beta CDR3 regions. A set of HTBI primers served as the primers for a first-round RT-PCR of the TCR CDR3. MiXCR, applied by TCRdb to the multiplex PCR reads, yields one record per CDR3 protein. Altogether 470,000 or so distinct CDR3 sequences are present, about a fifth being singletons, with the ten largest covering around 27%.

Sequences were obtained from blood. The gene calls are TRBV25-1 and TRBJ2-7, with no clear D. This receptor was taken from a man younger than 30 with Graves' hyperthyroidism. The CDR3 nucleotides are TGTGCCAGCAGTGAACCCGAAACCTACGAGCAGTACTTC. Translating it yields CASSEPETYEQYF.